Sequencing of this TCR beta chain was carried out in a study of control samples from healthy donors and cancer patients. TCRdb's copy holds only in-frame clones and misses some; the assay was immunoSEQ multiplex PCR. The sample lists tens of thousands of clones; roughly 96% were seen once. This clone was recorded only once. CDR3 size: 13 residues. The V gene lost 1 base and the J gene lost 11 bases, with 14 bases spanning the gap. The TCR was taken from a woman in her 30s in good health. Input material: blood. The V gene is TRBV12-3 or TRBV12-4, the J gene TRBJ1-1; D is uncertain. The DNA for the CDR3 is TGTGCCAGCAGTTTAGTCTTTTTCGAGATGGCTTTCTTT. This encodes CASSLVFFEMAFF.